The T cell receptor (beta chain) under discussion was sequenced for a study of blood T cell repertoires in COVID-19. Data came from immunoSEQ multiplex PCR; TCRdb stores just in-frame clones and leaves some out. In the table there are around 170,000 clones, 88% of which are singletons. Participants reported their clinical history, and cohort assignment relied on those reports. Germline CDR1 MDHEN, CDR2 SYDVKM. This CDR3 has 13 amino acids. V was clipped by 6 bases and J by 8 bases; unmatched bases: 6. Material for sequencing was PBMCs or T cells enriched from blood (not recorded which). V and J are TRBV28 and TRBJ1-1; 10 bases align to TRBD1. This clonotype originated in a woman under 30 who had recovered from COVID-19. CDR3 in DNA: TGTGCCAGCAGAAAAGGGACAGGGGTCGAAGCTTTCTTT. Protein product: CASRKGTGVEAFF.